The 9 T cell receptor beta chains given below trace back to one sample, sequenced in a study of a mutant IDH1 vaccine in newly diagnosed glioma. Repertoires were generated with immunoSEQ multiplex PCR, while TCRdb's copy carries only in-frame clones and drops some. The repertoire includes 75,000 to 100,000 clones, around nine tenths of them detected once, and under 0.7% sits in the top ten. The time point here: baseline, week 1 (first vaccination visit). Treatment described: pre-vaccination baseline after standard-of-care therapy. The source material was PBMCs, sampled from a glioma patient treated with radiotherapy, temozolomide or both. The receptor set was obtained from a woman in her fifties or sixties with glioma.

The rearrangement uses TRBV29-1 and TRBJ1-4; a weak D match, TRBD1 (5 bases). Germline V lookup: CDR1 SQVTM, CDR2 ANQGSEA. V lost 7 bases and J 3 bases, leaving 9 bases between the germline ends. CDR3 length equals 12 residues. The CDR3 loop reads CSATVPNEKLFF. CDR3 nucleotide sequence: TGCAGCGCGACAGTGCCTAATGAAAAACTGTTTTTT.

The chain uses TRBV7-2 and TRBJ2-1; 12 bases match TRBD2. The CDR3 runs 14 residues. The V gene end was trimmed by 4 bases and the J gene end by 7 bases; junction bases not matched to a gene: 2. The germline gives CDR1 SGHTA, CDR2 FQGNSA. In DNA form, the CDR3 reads TGTGCCAGCAGCTGGACTAGCGGGACGAATGAGCAGTTCTTC. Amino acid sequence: CASSWTSGTNEQFF.

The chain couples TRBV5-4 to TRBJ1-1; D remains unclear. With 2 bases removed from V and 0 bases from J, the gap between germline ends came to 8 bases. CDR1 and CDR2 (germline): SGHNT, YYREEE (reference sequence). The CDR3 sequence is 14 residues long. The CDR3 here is CASSLKNMNTEAFF. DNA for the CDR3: TGTGCCAGCAGCTTAAAGAACATGAACACTGAAGCTTTCTTT.

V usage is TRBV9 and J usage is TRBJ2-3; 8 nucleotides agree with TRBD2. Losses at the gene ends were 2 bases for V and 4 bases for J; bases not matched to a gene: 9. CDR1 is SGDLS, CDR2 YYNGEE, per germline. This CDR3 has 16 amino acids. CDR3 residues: CASSVLSGSPADTQYF. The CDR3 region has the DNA TGTGCCAGCAGCGTGTTGAGCGGGAGCCCCGCAGATACGCAGTATTTT.

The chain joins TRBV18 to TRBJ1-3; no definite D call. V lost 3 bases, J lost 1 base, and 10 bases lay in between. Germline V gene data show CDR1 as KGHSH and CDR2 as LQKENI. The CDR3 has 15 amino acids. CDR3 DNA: TGTGCCAGCTCACCGGAGTCGTCATCTGGAAACACCATATATTTT. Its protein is CASSPESSSGNTIYF.

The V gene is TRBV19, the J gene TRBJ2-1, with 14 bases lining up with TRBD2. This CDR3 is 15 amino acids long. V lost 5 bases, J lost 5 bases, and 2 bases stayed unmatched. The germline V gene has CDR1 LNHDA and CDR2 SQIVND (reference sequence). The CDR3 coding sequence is TGTGCCAGTAGTGGGGGACTAGCGGGAGACAATGAGCAGTTCTTC. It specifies CASSGGLAGDNEQFF.

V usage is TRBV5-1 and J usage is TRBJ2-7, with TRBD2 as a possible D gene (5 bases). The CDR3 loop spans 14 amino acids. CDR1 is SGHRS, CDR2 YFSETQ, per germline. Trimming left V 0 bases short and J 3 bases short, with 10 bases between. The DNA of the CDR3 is TGCGCCAGCAGCTTGGCCGCGGGCCTCTACGAGCAGTACTTC. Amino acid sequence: CASSLAAGLYEQYF.

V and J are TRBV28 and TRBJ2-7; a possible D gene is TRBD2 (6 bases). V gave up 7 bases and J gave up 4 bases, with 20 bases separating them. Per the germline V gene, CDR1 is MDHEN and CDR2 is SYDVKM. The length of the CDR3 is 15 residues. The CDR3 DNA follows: TGTGCCAGCACAATACCTGGCGGGGCGAAATACGAGCAGTACTTC. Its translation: CASTIPGGAKYEQYF. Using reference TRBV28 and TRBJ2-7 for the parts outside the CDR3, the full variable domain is DVKVTQSSRYLVKRTGEKVFLECVQDMDHENMFWYRQDPGLGLRLIYFSYDVKMKEKGDIPEGYSVSREKKERFSLILESASTNQTSMYLCASTIPGGAKYEQYFGPGTRLTVT.

The CDR3 DNA sequence: TGTGCCAGTAGTATAGGGAAGACCCAGTACTTC. Its protein product is CASSIGKTQYF. V is TRBV19 and J is TRBJ2-5; no definite D call. The V end was cut by 1 base, the J end by 6 bases, with 3 bases between. Per germline, CDR1 LNHDA and CDR2 SQIVND (reference sequence). CDR3 size: 11 residues. Together with reference TRBV19 and TRBJ2-5, the CDR3 gives the full variable domain: DGGITQSPKYLFRKEGQNVTLSCEQNLNHDAMYWYRQDPGQGLRLIYYSQIVNDFQKGDIAEGYSVSREKKESFPLTVTSAQKNPTAFYLCASSIGKTQYFGPGTRLLVL.